The 13 T cell receptor beta chains presented below share a single source sample, sequenced in a study of tumour-infiltrating T cells in Burkitt lymphoma. Clones were sequenced by immunoSEQ multiplex PCR, and TCRdb holds only the in-frame ones, with some missing. This sample has around 46,000 clones, with approximately 31% found just once. The specimen sequenced was tumor tissue. These receptors were obtained from a human donor with Burkitt lymphoma.

The chain is built from TRBV4-1 and TRBJ1-1, with D unresolved. V was trimmed by 1 base and J by 1 base, leaving 13 bases between them. Germline V gives CDR1 MGHRA, CDR2 YSYEKL. The CDR3 loop spans 16 amino acids. This CDR3 reads CASSQGVFAPNTEAFF. The CDR3 DNA is TGCGCCAGCAGCCAAGGGGTATTCGCGCCGAACACTGAAGCTTTCTTT.

In its sample, this clone was seen a few times. J is TRBJ2-2 and V is TRBV5-1; D is unresolved. CDR3 length: 12 amino acids. Trimming removed 1 base at V and 7 bases at J, with 5 bases between. The germline gives CDR1 SGHRS, CDR2 YFSETQ. CDR3 DNA sequence: TGCGCCAGCAGCTTGAATGACGGGGAGCTGTTTTTT. Amino acids: CASSLNDGELFF.

This clone showed up just a few times. CDR3 sequence: CASSSPGQGVEQYF. The CDR3 DNA follows: TGTGCCAGCAGCAGCCCGGGACAGGGGGTCGAGCAGTACTTC. V is TRBV6-5 and J is TRBJ2-7; 11 nucleotides agree with TRBD1. CDR3 size: 14 residues. The V gene end was trimmed by 6 bases and the J gene end by 6 bases; junction bases not matched to a gene: 7. CDR1 is MNHEY and CDR2 is SVGAGI in the germline V gene.

The chain carries TRBV28 and TRBJ1-2; maybe TRBD1 (6 bases). The germline gives CDR1 MDHEN, CDR2 SYDVKM. The CDR3 is 13 residues long. V lost 6 bases to trimming and J lost 6 bases, with 14 bases between them. The DNA for the CDR3 is TGTGCCAGCAGGGTTAGGGACATAGATGGCTACACCTTC. Amino acids: CASRVRDIDGYTF.

The chain has TRBV28 and TRBJ1-5, with D perhaps matching TRBD1 (5 bases). Germline loops: CDR1 MDHEN, CDR2 SYDVKM. Trimming cost V 3 bases and J 8 bases, with 17 bases left between them. This CDR3 has 15 amino acids. The CDR3 DNA reads TGTGCCAGCAGTTTGTATGCTTTGGGACCCAAGCCCCAGCATTTT. Its protein product is CASSLYALGPKPQHF.

The chain carries TRBV4-1 and TRBJ2-5, with D perhaps matching TRBD1 or TRBD2 (6 bases each). V was trimmed by 1 base and J by 6 bases, leaving 12 bases between them. This CDR3 has 14 amino acids. CDR1 and CDR2 (germline): MGHRA, YSYEKL. CDR3 sequence: CASSQGTGAKTQYF. DNA of the CDR3: TGCGCCAGCAGCCAAGGGACGGGGGCAAAGACCCAGTACTTC.

This CDR3 reads CASRANPYGGGYTF. CDR3 nucleotide sequence: TGTGCCAGCAGAGCCAATCCCTACGGAGGGGGCTACACCTTC. The chain carries TRBV2 and TRBJ1-2, with D hard to call. CDR1 is SNHLY and CDR2 is FYNNEI in the germline V gene. CDR3 length: 14 amino acids. V was pared by 6 bases and J by 8 bases, with 19 bases between.

The table lists this clone with a few counts. This sequence joins TRBV15 and TRBJ2-7; D is unclear. V was shortened by 1 base and J by 3 bases, with 13 bases between the two germline ends. Germline V gives CDR1 LNHNV, CDR2 YYDKDF (reference sequence). The CDR3 sequence is 15 residues long. The CDR3 protein is CATSRGRTVDYEQYF. For the CDR3, the DNA is TGTGCCACCAGCAGAGGAAGGACGGTAGACTACGAGCAGTACTTC.

The chain is built from TRBV5-6 and TRBJ2-1; no clear D. Per the germline V gene, CDR1 is SGHDT and CDR2 is YYEEEE. Trimming took off 3 bases at V and 10 bases at J, with 11 bases between the two ends. The CDR3 loop spans 12 amino acids. Here the CDR3 DNA reads TGTGCCAGCAGCTCCCCCCCTCCGGAGCAGTTCTTC. Its protein product is CASSSPPPEQFF. Filled out from reference TRBV5-6 and TRBJ2-1, the complete variable domain reads DAGVTQSPTHLIKTRGQQVTLRCSPKSGHDTVSWYQQALGQGPQFIFQYYEEEERQRGNFPDRFSGHQFPNYSSELNVNALLLGDSALYLCASSSPPPEQFFGPGTRLTVL.

This clone came up a few times. The chain recombines TRBV18 with TRBJ2-5; possibly TRBD2 for D (6 bases). Trimming took off 2 bases at V and 4 bases at J, with 14 bases between the two ends. CDR3 size: 15 residues. The germline gives CDR1 KGHSH, CDR2 LQKENI. The CDR3 nucleotides read TGTGCCAGCTCACCAAGGAGGGTAGTGCGAGAGACCCAGTACTTC. It is translated as CASSPRRVVRETQYF. The entire variable domain, with the rest obtained from reference TRBV18 and TRBJ2-5, is as follows: NAGVMQNPRHLVRRRGQEARLRCSPMKGHSHVYWYRQLPEEGLKFMVYLQKENIIDESGMPKERFSAEFPKEGPSILRIQQVVRGDSAAYFCASSPRRVVRETQYFGPGTRLLVL.

CDR3 amino acids: CASSYNSGANVLTF. The CDR3 DNA sequence: TGTGCCAGCAGTTACAACTCTGGGGCCAACGTCCTGACTTTC. V is TRBV6-6 and J is TRBJ2-6; D not certain. Per germline, CDR1 MNHNY and CDR2 SVGAGI (reference sequence). The V gene lost 2 bases and the J gene lost 0 bases, with 2 bases spanning the gap. The CDR3 has 14 residues.

The chain uses TRBV6-5 and TRBJ1-1; TRBD1 matches 10 bases. The germline CDR1 and CDR2 sequences are MNHEY and SVGAGI. Trimming cost V 10 bases and J 11 bases; bases outside gene matches: 16. The CDR3 extends over 14 amino acids. The chain's CDR3 is CATLRGDRGKKAFF. CDR3 DNA sequence: TGTGCCACACTCCGTGGGGACAGGGGTAAAAAGGCTTTCTTT.

CDR3 protein: CASSLGQVRNQPQHF. DNA for the CDR3: TGTGCCAGCAGCCTCGGACAGGTACGCAATCAGCCCCAGCATTTT. The chain combines TRBV27 with TRBJ1-5; 7 bases fit TRBD1. The J segment lost 2 bases and the V segment lost 6 bases, leaving 7 bases of the junction unmatched. The CDR3 has 15 residues. Germline lookup yields CDR1 MNHEY and CDR2 SMNVEV (reference sequence).